This T cell receptor beta chain was profiled in a study of CD8+ T cells in alopecia areata. Overall study findings and caveats: Alopecia totalis/universalis scalp especially showed more expanded CD8+ clones than normal scalp. Patients shared TCRs less clearly than mice did, possibly for HLA-related reasons.

RNA, once extracted, was reverse transcribed into cDNA for use as the sequencing template. The assay was immunoSEQ multiplex PCR, and TCRdb's table has in-frame clones only and misses some. The sample includes around 120,000 clones, roughly two fifths seen only once; the top ten take approximately 3.3%. About this clone: Its cognate antigen is unknown.

CDR1 MNHEY and CDR2 SVGAGI come from the germline V gene. The CDR3 contains 12 residues. The V and J ends lost 5 bases and 8 bases respectively, with 12 bases between them. The receptor was derived from a human donor with alopecia areata. The chain has TRBV6-5 and TRBJ1-2; D is unresolved. The specimen was CD4+ T cells sorted from blood. CDR3 nucleotides: TGTGCCAGCAGTCCCTCCGGGATCGGCTACACCTTC. As protein: CASSPSGIGYTF.